This T cell receptor beta chain was obtained from a study of blood T cells in healthy people across ages. Primed by a sample-barcoded 5' primer and a J-beta primer mix, a second PCR proceeded for roughly 7 to 12 cycles. TCRdb re-analysed the 5' RACE reads in MiXCR, keeping a single row per CDR3 protein. The table has approximately 820,000 distinct CDR3 sequences, around 42% seen once; the top ten hold around 18%. CDR3 length equals 12 residues. Germline values: CDR1 LGHNA, CDR2 YNFKEQ. V was cut by 1 base and J by 7 bases, with 7 bases left in between. In its sample, this clonotype was seen once. Total RNA, at least 6 micrograms per sample, came from PBMCs.

Specimen: blood. The V gene is TRBV4-2, the J gene TRBJ1-1; TRBD1 might be the D (5 bases). The source of this sequence is a man aged 55-75 years in good health. Here the CDR3 DNA reads TGTGCCAGCAGCCAAGGACAGTTTGAAGCTTTCTTT. Translating gives CASSQGQFEAFF.